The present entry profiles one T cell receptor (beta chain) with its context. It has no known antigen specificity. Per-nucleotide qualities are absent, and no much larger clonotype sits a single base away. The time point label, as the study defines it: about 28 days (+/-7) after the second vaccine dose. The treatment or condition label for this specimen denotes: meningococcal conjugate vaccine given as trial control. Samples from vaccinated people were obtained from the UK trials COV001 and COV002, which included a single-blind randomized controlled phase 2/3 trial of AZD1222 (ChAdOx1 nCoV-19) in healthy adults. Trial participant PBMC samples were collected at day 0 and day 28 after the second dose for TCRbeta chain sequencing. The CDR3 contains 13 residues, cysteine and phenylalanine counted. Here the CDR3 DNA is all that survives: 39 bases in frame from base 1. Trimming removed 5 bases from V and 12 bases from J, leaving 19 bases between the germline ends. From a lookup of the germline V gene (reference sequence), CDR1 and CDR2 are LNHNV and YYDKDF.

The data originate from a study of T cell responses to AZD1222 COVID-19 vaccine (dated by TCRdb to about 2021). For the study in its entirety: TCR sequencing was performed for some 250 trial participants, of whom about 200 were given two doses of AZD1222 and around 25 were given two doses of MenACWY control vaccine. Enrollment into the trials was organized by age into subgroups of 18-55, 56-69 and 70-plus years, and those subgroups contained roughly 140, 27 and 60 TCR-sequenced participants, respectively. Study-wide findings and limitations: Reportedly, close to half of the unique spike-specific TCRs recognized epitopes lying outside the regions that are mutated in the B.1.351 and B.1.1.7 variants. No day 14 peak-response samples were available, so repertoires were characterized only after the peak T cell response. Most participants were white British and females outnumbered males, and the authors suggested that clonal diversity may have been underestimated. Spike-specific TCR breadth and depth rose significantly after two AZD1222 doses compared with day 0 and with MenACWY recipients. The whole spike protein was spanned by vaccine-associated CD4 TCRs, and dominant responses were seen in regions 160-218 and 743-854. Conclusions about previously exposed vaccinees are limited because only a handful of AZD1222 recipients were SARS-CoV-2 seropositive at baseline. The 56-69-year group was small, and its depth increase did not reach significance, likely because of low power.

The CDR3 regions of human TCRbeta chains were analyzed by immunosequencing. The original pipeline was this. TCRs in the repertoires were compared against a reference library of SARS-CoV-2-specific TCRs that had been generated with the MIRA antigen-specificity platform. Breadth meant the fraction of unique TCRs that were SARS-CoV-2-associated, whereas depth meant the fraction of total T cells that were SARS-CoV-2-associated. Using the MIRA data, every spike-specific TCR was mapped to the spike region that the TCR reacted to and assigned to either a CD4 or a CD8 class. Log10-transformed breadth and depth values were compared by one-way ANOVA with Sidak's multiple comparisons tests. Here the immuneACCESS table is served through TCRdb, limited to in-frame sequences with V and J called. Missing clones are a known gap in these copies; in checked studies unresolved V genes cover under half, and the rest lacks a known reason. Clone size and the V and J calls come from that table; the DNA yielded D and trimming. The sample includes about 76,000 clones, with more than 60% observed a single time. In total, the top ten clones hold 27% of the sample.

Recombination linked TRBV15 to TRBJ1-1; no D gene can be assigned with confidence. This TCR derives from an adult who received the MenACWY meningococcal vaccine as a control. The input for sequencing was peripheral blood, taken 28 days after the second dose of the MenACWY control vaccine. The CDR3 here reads CATSAELVGKSFF. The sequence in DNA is TGTGCCACCAGCGCAGAGTTGGTAGGGAAATCTTTCTTT.